This TCR beta chain was sequenced in a study of shared clonotypes between healthy human individuals (dated by TCRdb to the early 2020s). Regarding the research as a whole: Two women and a few men aged 18 to 49 years were included in the cohort. To estimate repertoire size and how much clonotype sharing occurs between individuals, the study deeply sequenced the blood TCR repertoires of roughly 5 healthy adults. Leukapheresis yielded between about 0.85 and 9.5 billion PBMCs per donor. To increase sequencing depth and limit assay-specific biases, TCR repertoire library preparation and sequencing were carried out by different laboratories using diverse techniques. Study-level results and caveats: Sampling was restricted to blood, and TCR repertoires in tissues likely differ from the TCR repertoires found in blood. Pairwise subsampling led to the expectation that sequencing depth would affect the degree of clonotype sharing among donors. The small number of donors limited the genetic and exposure-history diversity represented.

V is reduced by 0 bases and J by 0 bases, leaving a spacing of 9 bases between them. According to the germline V gene, CDR1 reads SGHRS and CDR2 reads YFSETQ. The cysteine opens and the phenylalanine closes a CDR3 of 15 amino acids. This entry keeps only the CDR3 DNA: 45 bases, framed from base 1. TCR CDR3 regions were amplified from genomic DNA by multiplex PCR using the deep immunoSEQ assay. Genomic DNA extracted from each cell subset was distributed evenly over all wells of several immunoSEQ 96-well plates, and each plate served as one replicate. For unsorted PBMC, approximately 290 ng genomic DNA, equal to tens of thousands of T cell genomes, was loaded into each replicate PCR. Ten immunoSEQ deep assay plates were used to sequence the unsorted PBMC genomic DNA. The purified libraries were quantified using a Qubit 3.0 fluorometer, sized with a Bioanalyzer 2100, and then quantified again using the KAPA Library Quantification kit. Each immunoSEQ 96-well plate was sequenced on its own single-read 150-cycle Illumina NextSeq 550 flow cell. From the authors' description of their analysis: Because only junctional sequences without quality scores were contained in the immunoSEQ output, filtering matching that applied to full-length reads could not be performed. To assign V/J genes and CDR3, sequences were annotated against IMGT germline references using PyIR, a Python wrapper for IgBLAST v1.9. Reads were removed for weak V/J assignments (E-value above 1e-6), missing CDR3, stop codons, out-of-frame junctions, or ambiguous translated residues. V3J clonotypes were defined as sequences sharing an identical inferred V gene, J gene, and CDR3 amino acid sequence. Percentage overlap between repertoires was calculated by dividing the number of shared unique clonotypes by the size of the smaller repertoire. RTK rarefaction, the Chao1 estimator, and Recon v2.1 estimates of unobserved clonotypes were used to assess repertoire richness. TCRdb carries this immuneACCESS record with in-frame sequences only. Its versions omit some clonotypes, under half of them owing to an unresolved V gene in the studies checked, with the rest unexplained. The V and J calls and the clone size are those of that table, but D and trimming were determined from the DNA. The sample table contains about 490,000 clones; only one count was recorded for about 78% of them. The ten biggest clones cover 12% of the sample.

In this sample, this clone turned up once. Its antigen has not been determined. No qualities accompany the bases; no much larger clone lies one base away. Healthy HIV-negative adults with no recently reported acute infections or vaccinations were included as donors. Only Caucasian adults living in Nashville, Tennessee, USA were represented among the donors. For unsorted samples, about 90 million PBMCs were counted and genomic DNA was extracted with the QIAamp DNA Blood Mini kit. Blood was obtained by leukapheresis, after which PBMCs were separated by Ficoll-Histopaque density gradient centrifugation and cryopreserved in liquid nitrogen vapor phase.

The rearrangement combines TRBV5-1 with TRBJ1-1; the D gene remains uncertain. This TCR came from a woman aged 40 to 50 in good health. Some clones in this sample may be carry-over from other donors' samples. The sequenced sample consisted of PBMCs. The DNA sequence follows: TGCGCCAGCAGCTTGGGCCGGTCTTTGAACACTGAAGCTTTCTTT. Translation gives CASSLGRSLNTEAFF. The entire variable domain, with the stretches around the CDR3 drawn from the reference TRBV5-1 and TRBJ1-1 proteins, is KAGVTQTPRYLIKTRGQQVTLSCSPISGHRSVSWYQQTPGQGLQFLFEYFSETQRNKGNFPGRFSGRQFSNSRSEMNVSTLELGDSALYLCASSLGRSLNTEAFFGQGTRLTVV.